The next 24 T cell receptor beta chains were all read from a single sample in a study of OX40 agonist ivuxolimab in advanced cancers. Profiling relied on immunoSEQ multiplex PCR, and the TCRdb table lists in-frame clones only, not all of them. Of about 85,000 clones listed, approximately 86% are singletons. Source: CD4+ or CD8+ T cells sorted from blood, taken in a trial of the OX40 agonist ivuxolimab. These receptor sequences come from an adult with an advanced solid tumor such as melanoma, head and neck, liver or kidney cancer.

V and J are TRBV18 and TRBJ1-1, with D uncertain. CDR1 KGHSH and CDR2 LQKENI come from the germline V gene. V lost 6 bases to trimming and J lost 1 base, with 18 bases between them. The CDR3 sequence is 16 residues long. As DNA, the CDR3 is TGTGCCAGCTCGCAAAACGGACCCCGGGCGAACACTGAAGCTTTCTTT. This gives the protein CASSQNGPRANTEAFF.

This chain joins TRBV11-2 and TRBJ1-4, with a tentative D call TRBD1 (5 bases). The CDR3 sequence is 13 residues long. Trimming pared 1 base from V and 8 bases from J, leaving 8 bases between. The germline V gene encodes CDR1 SGHAT and CDR2 FQNNGV. The CDR3 nucleotides read TGTGCCAGCAGCTTAGGCAGGGCCGAAAAACTGTTTTTT. This codes for CASSLGRAEKLFF.

This clone came up a few times. This CDR3 is CASSSFTEQYF. CDR3 coding DNA: TGTGCCAGCAGCTCTTTCACCGAGCAGTACTTC. The chain has TRBV7-8 and TRBJ2-7, with no clear D. V was shortened by 4 bases and J by 6 bases, with 7 bases between the two germline ends. Per the germline V gene, CDR1 is SGHVS and CDR2 is FQNEAQ. The CDR3 totals 11 residues. The full variable domain, with the rest looked up from reference TRBV7-8 and TRBJ2-7, is GAGVSQSPRYKVAKRGQDVALRCDPISGHVSLFWYQQALGQGPEFLTYFQNEAQLDKSGLPSDRFFAERPEGSVSTLKIQRTQQEDSAVYLCASSSFTEQYFGPGTRLTVT.

This clone was detected a few times. The V and J genes are TRBV5-4 and TRBJ2-5, with 7 bases fitting TRBD1. This CDR3 has 14 residues. Germline assignment: CDR1 SGHNT and CDR2 YYREEE (reference sequence). With V trimmed by 6 bases and J by 2 bases, 7 bases remained unmatched. The CDR3 reads CASIEGGHQETQYF. The CDR3 nucleotides read TGTGCCAGCATCGAAGGGGGCCATCAAGAGACCCAGTACTTC.

This chain joins TRBV7-6 and TRBJ1-3, with unresolved D. Trimming left V 5 bases short and J 4 bases short, with 9 bases between. From germline, CDR1 is SGHVS and CDR2 FNYEAQ. There are 13 residues in the CDR3. Here the CDR3 reads CASSPPGGNTIYF. CDR3 DNA: TGTGCCAGCAGCCCCCCGGGAGGAAACACCATATATTTT.

Only a few counts were recorded for this clone. This sequence joins TRBV7-9 and TRBJ1-2; D is possibly TRBD1 (5 bases). Per germline, CDR1 SEHNR and CDR2 FQNEAQ (reference sequence). The V end lost 1 base, the J end lost 4 bases, and 19 bases lay between the germline ends. The CDR3 consists of 17 residues. CDR3 region: CASSLEVLDTSFYGYTF. The CDR3 region has the DNA TGTGCCAGCAGCTTAGAGGTCCTGGACACTTCGTTCTATGGCTACACCTTC.

This clone was observed once. V and J are TRBV6-1 and TRBJ2-7; 8 nucleotides match TRBD2. There are 15 residues in the CDR3. The germline V gene encodes CDR1 MNHNS and CDR2 SASEGT. With V trimmed by 5 bases and J by 3 bases, 9 bases remained unmatched. The CDR3 here is CASSQGGGPYYEQYF. Here the CDR3 DNA reads TGTGCCAGCAGTCAGGGCGGGGGGCCCTACTACGAGCAGTACTTC.

The V call is TRBV9, the J call TRBJ1-2; D is possibly TRBD1 (5 bases). The ends were cut back, 3 bases at V and 4 bases at J, with 13 bases in the middle. This CDR3 has 14 residues. Germline values: CDR1 SGDLS, CDR2 YYNGEE. CDR3 residues: CASSAGTAIYGYTF. The CDR3 coding sequence is TGTGCCAGCAGCGCTGGGACTGCCATCTATGGCTACACCTTC.

The chain carries TRBV7-9 and TRBJ2-5, with D possibly TRBD1 on 6 matching bases. Germline lookup yields CDR1 SEHNR and CDR2 FQNEAQ (reference sequence). Trimming removed 4 bases at V and 2 bases at J, with 14 bases between. This CDR3 comprises 15 residues. Here the CDR3 reads CASSSHRDGQETQYF. The DNA of the CDR3 is TGTGCCAGCAGCTCACACAGGGATGGGCAAGAGACCCAGTACTTC.

The rearrangement links TRBV30 to TRBJ2-3; no reliable D call. Germline CDR1 and CDR2: GTSNPN and SVGIG (reference sequence). Trimming removed 3 bases from V and 5 bases from J, with 12 bases in between. The length of the CDR3 is 13 residues. The CDR3 spells CAWSYSRVDTQYF. The CDR3, as DNA: TGTGCCTGGAGCTACTCAAGGGTAGATACGCAGTATTTT.

This clone was recorded only once. The chain has TRBV14 and TRBJ2-1, with 15 nucleotides matching TRBD2. Losses at the gene ends were 4 bases for V and 7 bases for J; bases not matched to a gene: 8. The CDR3 sequence is 17 residues long. The germline V gene has CDR1 SGHDN and CDR2 FVKESK. The CDR3 DNA reads TGTGCCAGCAGCCCAAGCGGACTAGCGGGGGGGCTTAATGAGCAGTTCTTC. This sequence encodes CASSPSGLAGGLNEQFF.

The chain has TRBV5-1 and TRBJ2-5; D gene unclear. CDR1 and CDR2 from the germline V gene are SGHRS and YFSETQ. The V gene lost 3 bases and the J gene lost 5 bases, with 8 bases spanning the gap. CDR3 length equals 12 residues. The chain's CDR3 is CASSSGRETQYF. DNA of the CDR3: TGCGCCAGCAGCTCGGGTAGGGAGACCCAGTACTTC.

The rearrangement uses TRBV5-1 and TRBJ2-6; 7 bases line up with TRBD1. The CDR3 sequence is 16 residues long. Germline CDR1 SGHRS, CDR2 YFSETQ. With V trimmed by 4 bases and J by 2 bases, 6 bases remained unmatched. CDR3 DNA sequence: TGCGCCAGCAGCCAAAGCAGGGGGACTGGGGCCAACGTCCTGACTTTC. Its protein is CASSQSRGTGANVLTF.

The gene calls are TRBV29-1 and TRBJ2-1; the match to TRBD2 covers 7 bases. V gave up 3 bases and J gave up 5 bases; unmatched junction bases: 7. The CDR3 loop spans 14 amino acids. The germline gives CDR1 SQVTM, CDR2 ANQGSEA. The CDR3 bases are TGCAGCGTTGATGACGCGGGGGTTAACAATGAGCAGTTCTTC. Translated: CSVDDAGVNNEQFF.

The chain couples TRBV5-5 to TRBJ1-1; D unresolved. The V gene's germline CDR1 is SGHKS and CDR2 YYEKEE (reference sequence). The ends were cut back, 1 base at V and 6 bases at J, with 13 bases in the middle. The CDR3 extends over 14 amino acids. The CDR3 protein is CASSLSPGRSEAFF. DNA of the CDR3: TGTGCCAGCAGCTTGAGTCCGGGAAGGTCTGAAGCTTTCTTT.

This clone turned up a few times. Other DNA sequences from this sample encode an identical CDR3 as well. The chain is built from TRBV4-1 and TRBJ1-5, with D uncertain. Trimming shortened V by 2 bases and J by 4 bases, and 6 bases separated the two germline ends. This CDR3 spans 13 amino acids. The V gene's germline CDR1 is MGHRA and CDR2 YSYEKL. The CDR3 region has the DNA TGCGCCAGCAGCCAAAACGAAAATCAGCCCCAGCATTTT. Encoded protein: CASSQNENQPQHF.

The chain has TRBV14 and TRBJ1-6; the D gene is possibly TRBD1 (6 bases). From germline, CDR1 is SGHDN and CDR2 FVKESK. The CDR3 consists of 14 residues. V gave up 2 bases and J gave up 8 bases, with 10 bases separating them. This chain's CDR3 is CASSQQGWDSPLHF. CDR3 nucleotides: TGTGCCAGCAGCCAACAGGGGTGGGATTCACCCCTCCACTTT.

V gene TRBV6-5 combines with J gene TRBJ2-1; 9 nucleotides match TRBD1. The V segment lost 3 bases and the J segment 9 bases; nucleotides outside the gene matches: 9. CDR3 length: 15 residues. Germline V gene data show CDR1 as MNHEY and CDR2 as SVGAGI. The CDR3 nucleotides are TGTGCCAGCAGTTATTGGGACAGGGAGTTCGGTGAGCAGTTCTTC. This sequence encodes CASSYWDREFGEQFF.

This clone was observed a single time. This chain uses TRBV5-7 with TRBJ2-2; TRBD2 matches 9 bases. TRBV5-7 is placed among ORFs of uncertain function. V was pared by 10 bases and J by 5 bases, with 9 bases of the junction left unmatched. CDR3 length: 14 residues. CDR3 in DNA: TGTGCCCGCGGGGGGGGCGAAGGTACCGGGGAGCTGTTTTTT. Its protein is CARGGGEGTGELFF.

The chain combines TRBV6-1 with TRBJ1-2; D might be TRBD1 (5 bases). The V gene's germline CDR1 is MNHNS and CDR2 SASEGT. The CDR3 is made up of 15 amino acids. V lost 2 bases and J lost 8, with 18 bases in between. The CDR3 region is CASSENGAGAGGYTF. CDR3 in DNA: TGTGCCAGCAGTGAAAATGGGGCAGGAGCGGGGGGCTACACCTTC.

This rearrangement joins TRBV5-5 to TRBJ2-7; the match to TRBD2 covers 14 bases. The CDR3 runs to 15 residues. J gave up 3 bases and V 3 bases, and 2 bases lay outside the gene matches. Germline V gives CDR1 SGHKS, CDR2 YYEKEE (reference sequence). CDR3 residues: CASSSGLAGDYEQYF. The DNA of the CDR3 is TGTGCCAGCAGCTCGGGACTAGCGGGAGACTACGAGCAGTACTTC.

This chain uses TRBV6-5 with TRBJ2-1, with D perhaps TRBD2 (6 bases). CDR1 is MNHEY and CDR2 is SVGAGI in the germline V gene. The CDR3 has 15 residues. V was shortened by 9 bases and J by 4 bases, with 19 bases between the two germline ends. The CDR3 loop reads CASSRGGGAYNEQFF. As DNA, the CDR3 is TGTGCCAGTTCGAGGGGTGGCGGGGCGTACAATGAGCAGTTCTTC.

V gene TRBV28 combines with J gene TRBJ1-1; 10 bases line up with TRBD1. J was trimmed by 4 bases and V by 3 bases; bases with no gene match: 5. CDR3 length equals 15 residues. Germline loops: CDR1 MDHEN, CDR2 SYDVKM. The CDR3 protein is CASSLGGQGLTEAFF. The CDR3 DNA reads as TGTGCCAGCAGTTTGGGGGGACAGGGGCTCACTGAAGCTTTCTTT.

This rearrangement joins TRBV5-1 to TRBJ1-1, with D perhaps matching TRBD1 (5 bases). V lost 1 base and J lost 5, with 15 bases in between. CDR1 and CDR2 (germline): SGHRS, YFSETQ. The CDR3 consists of 15 residues. The DNA for the CDR3 is TGCGCCAGCAGCTTGAATACCCAGGGAAAAACTGAAGCTTTCTTT. Translated, it gives CASSLNTQGKTEAFF.